These 24 T cell receptor beta chains originate from one sample sequenced in a study of T cell repertoires in aging, cancer and after chemotherapy. TCR beta rearrangements were amplified from peripheral blood genomic DNA. Multiplex touch-down PCR with TRB-A/B primers amplified rearranged V-D-J TRB sequences. TCRdb redid the calling of the multiplex PCR reads with MiXCR, one entry per CDR3 protein. There are just over 9,000 distinct CDR3 sequences in the sample; 20% to 30% occur only once, and 12% to 15% lies in the top ten. The source material was blood. These TCRs come from a human donor with a blood cancer. The donor label of this sample is uncertain.

The chain carries TRBV6-1 and TRBJ1-1; weak D call: TRBD1 (5 bases). This CDR3 comprises 15 residues. Germline V gene sequence: CDR1 MNHNS, CDR2 SASEGT. V gave up 5 bases and J gave up 0 bases, with 13 bases separating them. The CDR3 bases are TGTGCCAGCAGTTACTCTGCAGGGATGAACACTGAAGCTTTCTTT. Translation: CASSYSAGMNTEAFF.

This clonotype is deemed medium-sized. The V gene is TRBV6-6, the J gene TRBJ1-6; 8 nucleotides line up with TRBD1. The CDR3 is 15 residues long. Germline V lookup: CDR1 MNHNY, CDR2 SVGAGI (reference sequence). Losses at the gene ends were 7 bases for V and 5 bases for J; bases not matched to a gene: 7. CDR3 in amino acids: CASTPTGVNNSPLHF. CDR3 sequence (DNA): TGTGCCAGCACCCCGACAGGGGTAAATAATTCACCCCTCCACTTT.

This clonotype qualifies as medium-sized. The CDR3 region is CASRSGFSYEQYF. CDR3 nucleotide sequence: TGTGCCAGTAGATCAGGGTTCTCCTACGAGCAGTACTTC. The J gene is TRBJ2-7, the V gene TRBV19; a possible D gene is TRBD1 (5 bases). V shed 6 bases and J shed 0 bases, with 9 bases lying between them. The CDR3 is 13 amino acids. The germline gives CDR1 LNHDA, CDR2 SQIVND (reference sequence).

This clonotype is large in the sample. The chain links TRBV11-1 to TRBJ2-2; 10 bases agree with TRBD2. The ends lost 5 bases at V and 5 bases at J; junction bases unmatched: 2. The CDR3 totals 14 residues. The germline CDR1 and CDR2 sequences are SGHAT and FQDESV (reference sequence). CDR3 DNA sequence: TGTGCCAGCAGCATTAGCGGGAGGACCGGGGAGCTGTTTTTT. This gives the protein CASSISGRTGELFF.

As regards this clonotype: A much more abundant neighbour one base away suggests this may be a read error. The V and J genes are TRBV19 and TRBJ1-5, with TRBD1 identical over 8 bases. Germline CDR1 LNHDA, CDR2 SQIVND (reference sequence). The V segment lost 8 bases and the J segment 7 bases; nucleotides outside the gene matches: 16. The CDR3 is 16 amino acids. The CDR3 bases are TGTGCCAGTTGTGCACAGGCCGACAGGGGAGACCAGCCCCAGCATTTT. Translation gives CASCAQADRGDQPQHF. The full variable domain, with the rest looked up from reference TRBV19 and TRBJ1-5, is DGGITQSPKYLFRKEGQNVTLSCEQNLNHDAMYWYRQDPGQGLRLIYYSQIVNDFQKGDIAEGYSVSREKKESFPLTVTSAQKNPTAFYLCASCAQADRGDQPQHFGDGTRLSIL.

This clonotype was observed a handful of times. This sequence joins TRBV19 and TRBJ1-1; no clear D. The CDR3 has 15 amino acids. CDR1 is LNHDA, CDR2 SQIVND, per germline (reference sequence). V was pared by 7 bases and J by 0 bases, with 15 bases between. In DNA form, the CDR3 reads TGTGCCAGTACGAGGTCCCCGATATTGAACACTGAAGCTTTCTTT. Translation: CASTRSPILNTEAFF.

The J gene is TRBJ1-2, the V gene TRBV20-1; no reliable D call. This CDR3 spans 13 amino acids. Germline V CDR1 and CDR2: DFQATT, SNEGSKA (reference sequence). The V gene lost 1 base and the J gene lost 8 bases, with 14 bases spanning the gap. The CDR3 DNA follows: TGCAGTGCTAGAGTCGGCAGCTCGCAAGGCTACACCTTC. This encodes CSARVGSSQGYTF.

The chain couples TRBV10-3 to TRBJ2-7; D is possibly TRBD1 (5 bases). The CDR3 is 12 residues long. The germline V and J ends were trimmed by 4 bases and 3 bases, with 7 bases remaining between them. Germline V lookup: CDR1 ENHRY, CDR2 SYGVKD. The CDR3 coding sequence is TGTGCCATCAGTGGGACAAGCTACGAGCAGTACTTC. This gives the protein CAISGTSYEQYF.

In its sample, this clonotype is medium-sized. This chain joins TRBV27 and TRBJ2-3; 9 bases map to TRBD1. The J segment lost 2 bases and the V segment lost 7 bases, leaving 13 bases of the junction unmatched. Germline CDR1 is MNHEY and CDR2 is SMNVEV (reference sequence). This CDR3 has 17 amino acids. The CDR3 bases are TGTGCCAGCACCTCCACCCGGACAGGGGTTATCACAGATACGCAGTATTTT. Its translation is CASTSTRTGVITDTQYF.

This clonotype is medium-sized (0.01 to 0.1%) within its sample. The chain carries TRBV12-3 or TRBV12-4 and TRBJ2-3; 10 nucleotides match TRBD1. CDR3 size: 17 residues. V shed 2 bases and J 2 bases; nucleotides not matched to a gene: 7. The CDR3 sequence is CASSLIGDRGITDTQYF. The CDR3 DNA follows: TGTGCCAGCAGTTTAATTGGGGACAGGGGCATCACAGATACGCAGTATTTT.

This clonotype appeared a few times. The gene calls are TRBV7-9 and TRBJ2-7; perhaps TRBD2 as D (6 bases). Germline values: CDR1 SEHNR, CDR2 FQNEAQ (reference sequence). Trimming stripped 1 base from V and 0 bases from J, with 16 bases between. The CDR3 loop spans 17 amino acids. Here the CDR3 DNA reads TGTGCCAGCAGCTTAGTGGGACGGGGGTCTAGCTCCTACGAGCAGTACTTC. This codes for CASSLVGRGSSSYEQYF.

This clonotype appeared many times. The rearrangement links TRBV12-3 or TRBV12-4 to TRBJ2-1; 10 positions match TRBD2. V dropped 4 bases and J dropped 6; count of bases not matched to a gene: 12. CDR3 length equals 17 residues. The CDR3 spells CASSWQRTSGPANEQFF. For the CDR3, the DNA is TGTGCCAGCAGTTGGCAACGGACTAGCGGTCCCGCCAATGAGCAGTTCTTC.

This clonotype is categorized as medium-sized. The rearrangement uses TRBV19 and TRBJ2-1; D is possibly TRBD1 (5 bases). CDR3 length: 12 amino acids. Germline V lookup: CDR1 LNHDA, CDR2 SQIVND (reference sequence). Deletions cut 3 bases from V and 13 bases from J, with 13 bases between. The CDR3 protein is CASSIGRATQFF. The CDR3 DNA follows: TGTGCCAGTAGTATCGGCAGGGCCACCCAGTTCTTC.

This clonotype is medium-sized within its sample. V and J are TRBV19 and TRBJ1-5; the match to TRBD1 covers 8 bases. The CDR3 contains 16 residues. Losses at the gene ends were 4 bases for V and 5 bases for J; bases not matched to a gene: 10. Looked up from germline, CDR1 is LNHDA and CDR2 is SQIVND (reference sequence). The DNA of the CDR3 is TGTGCCAGTAGTAGCCACACCGGGACAGGACATCAGCCCCAGCATTTT. Translating it yields CASSSHTGTGHQPQHF. Looking up the rest from reference TRBV19 and TRBJ1-5 gives the full variable domain: DGGITQSPKYLFRKEGQNVTLSCEQNLNHDAMYWYRQDPGQGLRLIYYSQIVNDFQKGDIAEGYSVSREKKESFPLTVTSAQKNPTAFYLCASSSHTGTGHQPQHFGDGTRLSIL.

This clonotype was seen a few times. The chain couples TRBV6-5 to TRBJ1-6; D uncertain. The CDR3 runs to 14 residues. V was clipped by 5 bases and J by 8 bases, with 13 bases between them. Germline-derived CDR1 and CDR2 are MNHEY and SVGAGI. DNA for the CDR3: TGTGCCAGCAGTGAGAGAGTACCATATTCACCCCTCCACTTT. It codes for CASSERVPYSPLHF.

This clonotype was observed a handful of times. The chain is built from TRBV30 and TRBJ2-5; 10 nucleotides match TRBD1. CDR1 is GTSNPN and CDR2 is SVGIG in the germline V gene (reference sequence). Trimming at V came to 4 bases and at J to 4 bases, leaving 6 bases not matched to a gene. This CDR3 contains 14 residues. The CDR3 region has the DNA TGTGCCTGGATCAGGACAGGGGGGGGAGAGACCCAGTACTTC. It yields the protein CAWIRTGGGETQYF.

This clonotype was counted between two and nine times. This sequence joins TRBV6-1 and TRBJ1-2; TRBD1 matches 10 bases. Trimming cost V 3 bases and J 4 bases; bases outside gene matches: 5. Per the germline V gene, CDR1 is MNHNS and CDR2 is SASEGT. This CDR3 is built from 15 residues. CDR3 region: CASSDGTGDAYGYTF. The CDR3 DNA follows: TGTGCCAGCAGTGACGGGACAGGGGATGCCTATGGCTACACCTTC.

This clonotype was observed at least ten times. The chain links TRBV27 to TRBJ1-2, with 8 bases matching TRBD1. CDR1 is MNHEY and CDR2 is SMNVEV in the germline V gene (reference sequence). J lost 6 bases, V lost 6 bases, and 12 bases had no gene match. This CDR3 has 15 amino acids. The CDR3 spells CASSDDRGPLNGYTF. In nucleotides, the CDR3 is TGTGCCAGCAGCGATGACAGGGGCCCTTTGAATGGCTACACCTTC.

The CDR3 loop reads CASSPLPAAREMNTEAFF. DNA of the CDR3: TGTGCCAGCAGTCCCCTCCCCGCAGCCCGGGAAATGAACACTGAAGCTTTCTTT. The gene calls are TRBV27 and TRBJ1-1; D ambiguous. The CDR3 is 18 amino acids. Germline loops: CDR1 MNHEY, CDR2 SMNVEV (reference sequence). Trimming removed 5 bases at V and 0 bases at J, with 22 bases between.

Only a few counts were recorded for this clonotype. This rearrangement joins TRBV24-1 to TRBJ2-6, with D hard to call. This CDR3 region has 17 residues. V lost 4 bases and J lost 0, with 12 bases in between. Germline lookup yields CDR1 KGHDR and CDR2 SFDVKD. In DNA, the CDR3 is TGTGCCACCAGTGACCCCGGCAGGACCTCTGGGGCCAACGTCCTGACTTTC. Amino acids: CATSDPGRTSGANVLTF.

This clonotype showed up just a few times. This sequence joins TRBV6-1 and TRBJ1-2; D gene unclear. V was pared by 6 bases and J by 4 bases, with 12 bases between. Germline loops: CDR1 MNHNS, CDR2 SASEGT. The length of the CDR3 is 13 residues. The CDR3 DNA reads TGTGCCAGCAGCCCTCGGGCCCGCTATGGCTACACCTTC. Its protein product is CASSPRARYGYTF.

This clonotype was observed a handful of times. This rearrangement joins TRBV20-1 to TRBJ2-1; unclear D gene. The CDR3 has 12 amino acids. Trimming took off 4 bases at V and 3 bases at J, with 7 bases between the two ends. Germline CDR1 reads DFQATT; CDR2 reads SNEGSKA (reference sequence). CDR3 nucleotides: TGCAGTGCTACTAGGGTCTACAATGAGCAGTTCTTC. It translates to CSATRVYNEQFF.

The V and J genes are TRBV7-9 and TRBJ1-2; possible D gene TRBD1, 6 bases. The CDR3 spans 14 residues. Deletions cut 2 bases from V and 2 bases from J, with 9 bases between. CDR1 is SEHNR, CDR2 FQNEAQ, per germline (reference sequence). In DNA, the CDR3 is TGTGCCAGCAGCTTAAAGGGGGGGAACTATGGCTACACCTTC. This sequence encodes CASSLKGGNYGYTF.

The J gene is TRBJ1-2, the V gene TRBV11-1; no definite D call. The V and J ends lost 7 bases and 0 bases respectively, with 9 bases between them. Germline lookup yields CDR1 SGHAT and CDR2 FQDESV (reference sequence). The CDR3 is 13 residues long. The CDR3 bases are TGTGCCAGCAAATACACGGCTAACTATGGCTACACCTTC. Protein sequence: CASKYTANYGYTF.